This T cell receptor beta chain is from a study of cytomegalovirus exposure and HLA in healthy donors. Study outcomes and limitations: In a later analysis, TCR beta V- and J-gene trimming showed a link to a missense DCLRE1C variant. Versus the roughly 700-donor mean, an Asian-associated ancestry cluster reportedly showed fewer N-insertions in a later analysis.

Concerning this clone: Its matching antigen is unknown.

PCR amplification relied on 60 Vbeta primers (plus 13 Jbeta primers). TCRdb keeps only in-frame clones here, not all; method: immunoSEQ multiplex PCR. The table has 150,000 to 200,000 clones, over 70% seen once; the top ten hold approximately 1.5%. Sequenced material: PBMCs. This TCR was recovered from a woman in her twenties or thirties in good health and CMV-seropositive.

CDR3 sequence: CASSVGPPTTTGTEAFF. The DNA for the CDR3 is TGTGCCAGCAGCGTAGGGCCCCCCACCACGACAGGGACTGAAGCTTTCTTT. The chain couples TRBV9 to TRBJ1-1, with 7 bases aligning to TRBD1. V lost 0 bases, J lost 5 bases, and 13 bases stayed unmatched. CDR3 length: 17 amino acids. Per germline, CDR1 SGDLS and CDR2 YYNGEE.